These 4 T cell receptor beta chains share one sample of origin, sequenced in a study of T cell repertoires in aging, cancer and after chemotherapy. Amplification of TCR beta used genomic DNA extracted from peripheral blood. TRB rearrangements spanning V, D and J were amplified using mixed TRB-A/B primers. Via MiXCR, TCRdb re-called the multiplex PCR reads, giving one row per CDR3 protein. The sample holds some 8,000 distinct CDR3 sequences; less than 35% are singletons and the top ten take around 10%. The specimen sequenced was blood. The receptors originated from a human donor in good health.

This chain uses TRBV5-1 with TRBJ2-2, with TRBD2 matching over 7 bases. CDR1 is SGHRS and CDR2 is YFSETQ in the germline V gene. The CDR3 has 16 amino acids. V lost 0 bases to trimming and J lost 2 bases; unmatched junction nucleotides: 4. CDR3 DNA: TGCGCCAGCAGCTTGGATCCTAGCGGTAACACCGGGGAGCTGTTTTTT. Residues: CASSLDPSGNTGELFF.

There are a few counts of this clonotype. This rearrangement joins TRBV19 to TRBJ1-6; TRBD1 might be the D (6 bases). CDR1 is LNHDA and CDR2 is SQIVND in the germline V gene (reference sequence). V lost 5 bases, J lost 3 bases, and 20 bases lay in between. This CDR3 region has 18 residues. CDR3 nucleotide sequence: TGTGCCAGTAGTCCGATCCCGACAGGTTCAATCTATAATTCACCCCTCCACTTT. Amino acids: CASSPIPTGSIYNSPLHF.

This clonotype was seen a few times. This chain links TRBV12-3 or TRBV12-4 with TRBJ2-2; D ambiguous. Trimming took 7 bases from V and 7 from J, leaving 13 bases between them. The CDR3 sequence is 13 residues long. CDR3 loop: CASNNPGDGELFF. DNA for the CDR3: TGTGCCAGCAACAATCCTGGGGACGGGGAGCTGTTTTTT.

The chain combines TRBV19 with TRBJ1-5, with 7 bases matching TRBD1. The V and J ends lost 4 bases and 11 bases, in that order; junction bases with no gene match: 14. Germline CDR1 is LNHDA and CDR2 is SQIVND (reference sequence). The CDR3 loop spans 15 amino acids. CDR3 DNA: TGTGCCAGTAGTAGCCGGGACAGACAGCGGCGGGCCCAGCATTTT. Its protein product is CASSSRDRQRRAQHF.